This T cell receptor beta chain derives from a study of blood T cell repertoires in COVID-19. Overall study: Sites in the United States, Italy and Spain provided acute and convalescent COVID-19 samples. From T cells, B-cell-depleted T cells, or PBMCs came the material, which was cDNA or gDNA.

In germline, CDR1 is LNHDA, CDR2 SQIVND (reference sequence). This CDR3 has 14 residues. Trimming pared 2 bases from V and 8 bases from J, leaving 10 bases between. As originally analysed: Amplification of reference gene primers was used by the study to estimate nucleated cell counts. Generated by immunoSEQ multiplex PCR, the TCRdb table keeps only in-frame clones and is missing some. The V and J calls and clone size come from that table; D and trimming were worked out from the DNA. Of about 160,000 clones in the sample, approximately 84% are singletons; the top ten hold approximately 15%. This sequence was found in a woman older than 75 with acute or convalescent COVID-19. Sequencing used peripheral blood. V gene TRBV19 combines with J gene TRBJ1-6; D is uncertain. The CDR3 DNA sequence: TGTGCCAGTAGTATAACGAGGTATGATTCACCCCTCCACTTT. Protein product: CASSITRYDSPLHF.